What follows is one T cell receptor (beta chain) and its context. The germline gives CDR1 SNHLY, CDR2 FYNNEI. The trim removed 9 bases at V and 1 base at J, leaving 10 bases unmatched. The CDR3 spans 15 residues. Primers used in a second PCR of roughly 7 to 12 cycles were a sample-barcoded 5' primer and a J-beta primer mix. Each CDR3 protein is one row after TCRdb ran MiXCR on the 5' RACE reads. The sample holds about 570,000 distinct CDR3 sequences; roughly a quarter are singletons and the top ten take 3.6%. This sample is drawn from a study of blood T cells in healthy people across ages. These same records also appear under a second study, on T cells of mothers and their children. That paper adds: Six children and their three healthy Caucasian mothers were the donors.

The V gene is TRBV2, the J gene TRBJ2-3; 7 bases are shared with TRBD1. The source of this sequence is a boy younger than 10 in good health. Sequenced sample: blood. The chain's CDR3 is CASHPGTARTDTQYF. The CDR3 DNA follows: TGTGCCAGTCATCCAGGGACAGCCCGCACAGATACGCAGTATTTT.